The rows below give T cell receptor beta chains drawn from one sample of a study of T cells in localized non-small cell lung cancer. TCRdb keeps only in-frame clones here, not all; method: immunoSEQ multiplex PCR. The sample gives 26,000 or so clones, about 86% of which show up once; less than 15% is in the top ten. The sample here was peripheral blood, taken before any cancer treatment. These receptors all stem from a female donor aged 60 or older with stage I lung adenocarcinoma. The CDR3 runs from the conserved cysteine through the conserved F or W.

J gene	V gene	CDR3 protein
TRBJ2-2	TRBV2	CASGSGTGRTGELFF
TRBJ1-1	TRBV2	CASSEQGAAEAFF
TRBJ2-7	TRBV5-1	CASSFGQANSYEQYF
TRBJ2-2	TRBV2	CASSARTGGTGELFF
TRBJ2-3	TRBV13	CASSLDSGRSTDTQYF
TRBJ2-7	TRBV13	CASSLAVGANPYQQYF
TRBJ1-1	TRBV6-1	CASRSVWDTEAFF
TRBJ1-2	TRBV19	CASIHPWGPSGGGYTF
TRBJ1-2	TRBV15	CATTATGDGYTF
TRBJ2-1	TRBV21-1	CASSKGRERGNEQFF
TRBJ2-5	TRBV6-1	CASSPTKQETQYF
TRBJ1-2	TRBV6-1	CASSEGGGTGAIYGYTF
TRBJ1-2	TRBV2	CASSPDRDEPYGYTF
TRBJ1-5	TRBV10-3	CAIGQVDNQPQHF
TRBJ1-5	TRBV4-1	CASRFDTGNQPQHF
TRBJ2-3	TRBV7-9	CASSFGSTDTQYF
TRBJ2-5	TRBV25-1	CASSETGLETQYF
TRBJ1-2	TRBV7-3	CASSPLRQGEVGYTF
TRBJ1-5	TRBV6-1	CASSTQGDYQPQHF
TRBJ2-2	TRBV6-5	CASSYRGDTGELFF
TRBJ1-1	TRBV5-4	CASSASGGIEAFF
TRBJ2-1	TRBV9	CASSRSDAYNEQFF
TRBJ2-7	TRBV15	CATSREGGAYEQYF